This T cell receptor beta chain stems from a study of T cell clonality in common variable immunodeficiency. Findings and limits, study-wide: Reportedly, TCR beta sequences from common variable immunodeficiency showed fewer deletions and N-nucleotide insertions.

The protocol was immunoSEQ multiplex PCR, while the TCRdb copy is restricted to in-frame clones and leaves out a portion. Sampling found nearly 20,000 clones, none seen once. Note on this clone: What it binds is not known. The CDR3 is cut off 3 residues early in the read; its end comes from the germline J gene.

The CDR3 loop spans 10 amino acids. Germline CDR1 and CDR2: GTSNPN and SVGIG (reference sequence). V was shortened by 3 bases and J by 6 bases, with 3 bases between the two germline ends. CVID meant reduced serum IgG, IgA and/or IgM plus specific antibody deficiency. Aged about 9 to 64 years, CVID subjects averaged around 43 years old. CVID subjects were neither ill nor on immunomodulatory or immunosuppressive medication at sampling. Each donor provided about 4.5 to 8.5 ml of heparinized whole blood. Material for sequencing was peripheral blood mononuclear cells. This TCR was sampled from a human donor with common variable immunodeficiency. The J gene is TRBJ2-1, the V gene TRBV30, with D hard to call. CDR3 amino acids: CAWSRNEQFF. The sequenced part of the CDR3 DNA is TGTGCCTGGAGCCGCAATGAG.